A selection of T cell receptor beta chains follows, all from one sample in a study of control samples from healthy donors and cancer patients. Profiled with immunoSEQ multiplex PCR; TCRdb holds only in-frame clones, not every one. Of some 200,000 clones detected, roughly 89% appear once; the ten largest clones hold around 1.5%. The sequenced sample was blood. The source is a woman aged 25 to 39 in good health. The CDR3 runs from the conserved cysteine through the conserved F or W.

TRBV7-3 | CASSSQGAPYNEQFF
TRBV5-1 | CASSLRRDTDTQYF
TRBV25-1 | CASSSSTGPNTEAFF
TRBV7-2 | CASSSTGYTGNTIYF
TRBV10-2 | CASCLASSTDTQYF
TRBV14 | CASSPTSWETQYF
TRBV7-9 | CASSLGLAGAEQYF
TRBV20-1 | CSAGRQETQYF
TRBV7-2 | CASSLGGGSEGEQFF
TRBV4-2 | CASSQDRDIPYEQYF
TRBV19 | CASIRRGGRNTEAFF
TRBV6-5 | CASRDRLNTEAFF
TRBV27 | CASTPTGGNINSNQPQHF
TRBV6-5 | CASSYRGAPYEQYF
TRBV16 | CASSRTGNIQYF
TRBV19 | CATWDRANTGELFF
TRBV16 | CASSRGLVGGEQYF
TRBV11-3 | CASSRLAGKETQYF
TRBV5-1 | CASSPGQGGGNSPLHF
TRBV7-9 | CASSVGQGAMNTEAFF